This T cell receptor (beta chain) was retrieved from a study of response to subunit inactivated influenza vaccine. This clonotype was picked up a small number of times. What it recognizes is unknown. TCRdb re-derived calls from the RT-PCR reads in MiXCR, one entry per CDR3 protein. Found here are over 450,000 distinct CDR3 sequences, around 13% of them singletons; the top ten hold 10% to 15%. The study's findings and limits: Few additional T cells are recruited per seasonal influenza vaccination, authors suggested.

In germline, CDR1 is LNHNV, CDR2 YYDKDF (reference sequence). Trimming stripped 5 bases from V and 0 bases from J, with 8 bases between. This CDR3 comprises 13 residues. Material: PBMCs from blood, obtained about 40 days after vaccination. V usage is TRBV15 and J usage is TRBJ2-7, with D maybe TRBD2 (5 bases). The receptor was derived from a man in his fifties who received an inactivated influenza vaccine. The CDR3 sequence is CATSAGLSYEQYF. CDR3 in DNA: TGTGCCACCAGCGCCGGACTCTCCTACGAGCAGTACTTC.